This T cell receptor (beta chain) was found in a study of a mutant IDH1 vaccine in newly diagnosed glioma. About the research overall: Earlier care involved radiotherapy, temozolomide, or both, and the majority received both.

The time point: week 23, last vaccination. Vaccine doses each comprised 300 ug of mutant IDH1 20-mer peptide, with topical imiquimod. As to this clone: Antigen unknown.

The CDR3 sequence is 16 residues long. Trimming took 5 bases from V and 6 from J, leaving 19 bases between them. The germline gives CDR1 SGHAT, CDR2 FQNNGV. Assay used: immunoSEQ multiplex PCR; TCRdb lists only in-frame clones, some missing. The repertoire holds 60,000 or so clones, with about 85% as singletons. The source was PBMCs, collected from a glioma patient whose treatment included an IDH1 peptide vaccine. The V gene is TRBV11-2, the J gene TRBJ1-4; D unclear. The sequence derives from a man between 25 and 39 years old with glioma. CDR3 in amino acids: CASSPIRTPGDEKLFF. DNA of the CDR3: TGTGCCAGCAGCCCTATTAGGACCCCTGGGGATGAAAAACTGTTTTTT.